The T cell receptor beta chain under discussion was sequenced for a study of blood T cells in healthy people across ages. Next came a second PCR, run for about 6 to 12 cycles, which used a sample-barcoded 5' primer along with a J-beta primer mix. A single record per CDR3 protein comes from TCRdb applying MiXCR to the 5' RACE reads. Among hundreds of thousands of distinct CDR3 sequences listed, about 30% were seen once. Trimming stripped 8 bases from V and 0 bases from J, with 7 bases between. The CDR3 contains 12 residues. From germline, CDR1 is SNHLY and CDR2 FYNNEI. This clonotype was picked up many times.

The chain employs TRBV2 and TRBJ1-2; D is unresolved. The clonotype was recovered from a woman of 80 years or more in good health. Material: blood. In DNA, the CDR3 is TGTGCCAGCCAGACTTCTAACTATGGCTACACCTTC. Its translation is CASQTSNYGYTF.